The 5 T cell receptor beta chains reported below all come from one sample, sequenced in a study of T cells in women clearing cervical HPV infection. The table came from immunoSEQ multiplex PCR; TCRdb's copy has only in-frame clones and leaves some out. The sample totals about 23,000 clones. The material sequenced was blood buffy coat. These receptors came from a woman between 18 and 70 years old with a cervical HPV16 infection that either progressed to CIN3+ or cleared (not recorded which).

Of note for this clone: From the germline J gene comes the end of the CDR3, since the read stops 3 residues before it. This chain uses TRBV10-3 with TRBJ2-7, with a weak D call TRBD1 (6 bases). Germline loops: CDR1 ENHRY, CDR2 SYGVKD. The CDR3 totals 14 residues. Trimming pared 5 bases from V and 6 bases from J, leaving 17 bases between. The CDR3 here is CAISQRQDPPEQYF. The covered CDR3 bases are TGTGCCATCAGTCAGAGACAGGACCCTCCCGAG.

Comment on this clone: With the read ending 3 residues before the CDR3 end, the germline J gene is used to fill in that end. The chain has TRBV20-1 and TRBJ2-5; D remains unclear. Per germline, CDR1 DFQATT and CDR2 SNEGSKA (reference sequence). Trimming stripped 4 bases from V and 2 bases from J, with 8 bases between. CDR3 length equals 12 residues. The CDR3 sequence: CSAIRVQETQYF. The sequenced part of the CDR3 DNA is TGCAGTGCTATCAGAGTTCAAGAGACC.

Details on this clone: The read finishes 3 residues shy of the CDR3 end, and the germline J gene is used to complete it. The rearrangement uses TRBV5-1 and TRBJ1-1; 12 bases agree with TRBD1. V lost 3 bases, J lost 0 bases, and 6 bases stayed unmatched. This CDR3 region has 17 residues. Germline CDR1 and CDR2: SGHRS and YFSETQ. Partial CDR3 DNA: TGCGCCAGCAGCTCCCGGGACAGGGGGCTTTTGAACACTGAA. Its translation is CASSSRDRGLLNTE. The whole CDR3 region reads CASSSRDRGLLNTEAFF.

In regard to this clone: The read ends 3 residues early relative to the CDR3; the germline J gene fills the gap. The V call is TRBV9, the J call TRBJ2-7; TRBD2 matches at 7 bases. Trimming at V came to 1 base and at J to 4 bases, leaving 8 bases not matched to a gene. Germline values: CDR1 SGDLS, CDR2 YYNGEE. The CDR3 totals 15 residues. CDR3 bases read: TGTGCCAGCAGCGTAAGTGAGGGACTAAAATACGAG. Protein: CASSVSEGLKYE. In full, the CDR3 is CASSVSEGLKYEQYF.

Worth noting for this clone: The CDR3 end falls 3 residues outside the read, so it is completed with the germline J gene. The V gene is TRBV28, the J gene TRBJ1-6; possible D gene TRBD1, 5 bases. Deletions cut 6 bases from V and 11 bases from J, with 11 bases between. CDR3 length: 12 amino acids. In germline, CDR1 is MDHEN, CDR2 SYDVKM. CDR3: CASSGTYPPLHF. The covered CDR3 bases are TGTGCCAGCAGCGGGACTTACCCACCC.